The clone carrying this T cell receptor (beta chain) was counted a single time. The antigen is not known. V dropped 6 bases and J dropped 4 bases, with 15 bases sitting between them. This CDR3 comprises 15 residues. The germline V gene has CDR1 MDHEN and CDR2 SYDVKM. This specimen comes from a study of OX40 agonist ivuxolimab in advanced cancers. Study-level findings and limits: Circulating CD4+ and CD8+ T cells showed clonal expansion by week 6 at 0.1 to 3.0 mg/kg.

The table came from immunoSEQ multiplex PCR; TCRdb's copy has only in-frame clones and leaves some out. The data show over 30,000 clones, with roughly 80% seen just once and less than 25% held by the top ten. Autoimmune disease history or systemic immunosuppression excluded patients. The chain employs TRBV28 and TRBJ2-2; possible D gene TRBD2, 7 bases. The source is an adult with an advanced solid tumor such as melanoma, head and neck, liver or kidney cancer. The input for sequencing was CD4+ or CD8+ T cells sorted from blood, taken in a trial of the OX40 agonist ivuxolimab. The CDR3 protein is CASREIGGGTGELFF. The CDR3 DNA reads TGTGCCAGCAGGGAAATAGGGGGGGGCACCGGGGAGCTGTTTTTT. Full variable domain (rest looked up from reference TRBV28 and TRBJ2-2): DVKVTQSSRYLVKRTGEKVFLECVQDMDHENMFWYRQDPGLGLRLIYFSYDVKMKEKGDIPEGYSVSREKKERFSLILESASTNQTSMYLCASREIGGGTGELFFGEGSRLTVL.